The rows below give T cell receptor beta chains drawn from one sample of a study of cytomegalovirus exposure and HLA in healthy donors. Clones were read by immunoSEQ multiplex PCR, and TCRdb kept only the in-frame ones, dropping some. Among about 180,000 clones listed, about 78% were seen once. The sequenced sample consisted of PBMCs. The origin of the receptors is a man in his forties in good health and CMV-seronegative. Both conserved end residues are part of each CDR3. Each record gives: D gene, V gene, J gene, clone size, CDR3 DNA, CDR3 protein. The D gene is left open where the match is weak. Some rows mark clone size as missing; the rest say once, few, many or name a class of expanded clone.

d_call: TRBD2
v_call: TRBV5-6
j_call: TRBJ2-5
clone_size: NA
cdr3_nt: TGTGCCAGCAGCTTCGCTAGCGGGCGAGAGACCCAGTACTTC
cdr3_aa: CASSFASGRETQYF

d_call: NA
v_call: TRBV5-1
j_call: TRBJ2-3
clone_size: NA
cdr3_nt: TGCGCCAGCAGCCCCAACTACGGCACAGATACGCAGTATTTT
cdr3_aa: CASSPNYGTDTQYF

d_call: NA
v_call: TRBV7-8
j_call: TRBJ2-5
clone_size: NA
cdr3_nt: TGTGCCAGCAGCCAGGGGGAGGCGGCCAGGGACTTC
cdr3_aa: CASSQGEAARDF

d_call: TRBD1
v_call: TRBV11-3
j_call: TRBJ2-5
clone_size: once
cdr3_nt: TGTGCCAGCAGGCAGACAGGGGCGGAGACCCAGTACTTC
cdr3_aa: CASRQTGAETQYF

d_call: NA
v_call: TRBV27
j_call: TRBJ2-1
clone_size: NA
cdr3_nt: TGTGCCAGCAGTTGGGCCACACGGTGGATCTACAATGAGCAGTTCTTC
cdr3_aa: CASSWATRWIYNEQFF

d_call: TRBD1
v_call: TRBV2
j_call: TRBJ1-1
clone_size: NA
cdr3_nt: TGTGCCAGCAGGGGGGACAGGACTAACACTGAAGCTTTCTTT
cdr3_aa: CASRGDRTNTEAFF

d_call: NA
v_call: TRBV18
j_call: TRBJ1-5
clone_size: NA
cdr3_nt: TGTGCCAGCTCACCGGTGGCGGGCAGGGAGGGTAATCAGCCCCAGCATTTT
cdr3_aa: CASSPVAGREGNQPQHF

d_call: TRBD2
v_call: TRBV6-5
j_call: TRBJ2-1
clone_size: NA
cdr3_nt: TGTGCCAGCAGATCCCCTCCGGGGGGATACAATGAGCAGTTCTTC
cdr3_aa: CASRSPPGGYNEQFF

d_call: NA
v_call: TRBV7-2
j_call: TRBJ2-5
clone_size: NA
cdr3_nt: TGTGCCAGCAGCTTGGGCGTAAAAGAGACCCAGTACTTC
cdr3_aa: CASSLGVKETQYF

d_call: NA
v_call: TRBV29-1
j_call: TRBJ2-7
clone_size: NA
cdr3_nt: TGCAGCGTTGAAGGGCAGGCCGCCTACGAGCAGTACTTC
cdr3_aa: CSVEGQAAYEQYF

d_call: TRBD1
v_call: TRBV5-1
j_call: TRBJ1-4
clone_size: NA
cdr3_nt: TGCGCCAGCAGCCGTGGGACAGAGGATGAAAAACTGTTTTTC
cdr3_aa: CASSRGTEDEKLFF

d_call: NA
v_call: TRBV5-1
j_call: TRBJ2-2
clone_size: NA
cdr3_nt: TGCGCCAGCAGCCCTAGCGCCTTGAACACCGGGGAGCTGTTTTTT
cdr3_aa: CASSPSALNTGELFF

d_call: TRBD2
v_call: TRBV7-9
j_call: TRBJ2-7
clone_size: few
cdr3_nt: TGTGCCAGCAGCTTACGGGGGGGGGCCTACGAGCAGTACTTC
cdr3_aa: CASSLRGGAYEQYF

d_call: TRBD1
v_call: TRBV19
j_call: TRBJ1-5
clone_size: few
cdr3_nt: TGTGCCAGCGGGACAGGGTGGGAGCCCCAGCATTTT
cdr3_aa: CASGTGWEPQHF

d_call: NA
v_call: TRBV6-5
j_call: TRBJ2-7
clone_size: once
cdr3_nt: TGTGCCAGCAGTTACCTGACAGGTAGCGAGCAGTACTTC
cdr3_aa: CASSYLTGSEQYF

d_call: NA
v_call: TRBV6-6
j_call: TRBJ1-2
clone_size: NA
cdr3_nt: TGTGCCAGCAGTCCCAGGGTTGATGGCTACACCTTC
cdr3_aa: CASSPRVDGYTF

d_call: TRBD1
v_call: TRBV11-2
j_call: TRBJ2-1
clone_size: NA
cdr3_nt: TGTGCCAGCAGCGTCAGGGGGATTCTTAATGAGCAGTTCTTC
cdr3_aa: CASSVRGILNEQFF

d_call: NA
v_call: TRBV4-1
j_call: TRBJ1-2
clone_size: NA
cdr3_nt: TGCGCCAGCAGCCAAGAGTCGAGTCCCCTTGGCTACACCTTC
cdr3_aa: CASSQESSPLGYTF

d_call: NA
v_call: TRBV5-1
j_call: TRBJ1-4
clone_size: NA
cdr3_nt: TGCGCCAGCAGCCCTGCGGGGCGAAACGTAGGATCTAATGAAAAACTGTTTTTT
cdr3_aa: CASSPAGRNVGSNEKLFF

d_call: NA
v_call: TRBV29-1
j_call: TRBJ1-5
clone_size: NA
cdr3_nt: TGCAGCGTTTCGGGAGGATCTAGCAATCAGCCCCAGCATTTT
cdr3_aa: CSVSGGSSNQPQHF

d_call: NA
v_call: TRBV7-2
j_call: TRBJ1-4
clone_size: NA
cdr3_nt: TGTGCCAGCAGCCCAGATTGGCGGGGCGGAAAACTGTTTTTT
cdr3_aa: CASSPDWRGGKLFF

d_call: TRBD1
v_call: TRBV7-8
j_call: TRBJ1-1
clone_size: NA
cdr3_nt: TGTGCCAGCAGCGGCCGACAGGGGGCGCCGCGGACTGAAGCTTTCTTT
cdr3_aa: CASSGRQGAPRTEAFF

d_call: TRBD2
v_call: TRBV7-2
j_call: TRBJ2-3
clone_size: NA
cdr3_nt: TGTGCCAGCAGCTTATCCACTAGCGGGGGTGGGGGAGATACGCAGTATTTT
cdr3_aa: CASSLSTSGGGGDTQYF

d_call: NA
v_call: TRBV9
j_call: TRBJ2-2
clone_size: NA
cdr3_nt: TGTGCCAGCGGGTCAGATGCTAGCACCGGGGAGCTGTTTTTT
cdr3_aa: CASGSDASTGELFF

d_call: TRBD2
v_call: TRBV7-9
j_call: TRBJ2-3
clone_size: NA
cdr3_nt: TGTGCCAGCAGCTCCGGGACTAGCGGCACAGATACGCAGTATTTT
cdr3_aa: CASSSGTSGTDTQYF